This T cell receptor beta chain was profiled in a study of PD-1 blockade in classical Hodgkin lymphoma. TCRdb's table, derived via immunoSEQ multiplex PCR, lists solely in-frame clones and lacks some. The profile covers 30,000 to 50,000 clones, with about 82% appearing a single time and approximately 11% taken by the ten largest. Every patient relapsed after autologous stem cell transplantation, and brentuximab vedotin exposure varied. The sequence was collected from a human donor with classical Hodgkin lymphoma. The sample was peripheral blood mononuclear cells (PBMCs), taken at baseline.

CDR3 DNA sequence: TGTGCCAGTAGCCGTCGGGGAGTTAACTATGGCTACACCTTC. It is translated as CASSRRGVNYGYTF. The rearrangement joins TRBV19 to TRBJ1-2; D unresolved. Germline V lookup: CDR1 LNHDA, CDR2 SQIVND (reference sequence). V lost 6 bases and J lost 1, with 12 bases in between. This CDR3 is built from 14 residues.